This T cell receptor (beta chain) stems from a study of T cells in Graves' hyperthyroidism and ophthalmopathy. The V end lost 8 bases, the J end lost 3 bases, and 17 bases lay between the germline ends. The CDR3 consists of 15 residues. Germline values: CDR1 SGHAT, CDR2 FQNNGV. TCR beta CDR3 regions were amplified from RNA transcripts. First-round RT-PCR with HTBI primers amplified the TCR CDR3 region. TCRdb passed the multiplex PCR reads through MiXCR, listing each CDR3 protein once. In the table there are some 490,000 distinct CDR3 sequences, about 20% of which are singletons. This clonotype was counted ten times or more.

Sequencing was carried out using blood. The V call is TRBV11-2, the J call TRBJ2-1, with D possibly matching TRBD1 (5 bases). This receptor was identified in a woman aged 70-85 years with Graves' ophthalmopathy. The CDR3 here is CASSLPPGFYNEQFF. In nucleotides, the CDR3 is TGTGCCAGCTCCCTCCCCCCAGGGTTCTACAATGAGCAGTTCTTC.